This TCR beta chain was obtained from a study of blood T cell repertoires in COVID-19. TCRdb's copy holds only in-frame clones and misses some; the assay was immunoSEQ multiplex PCR. The sample consists of a few hundred thousand clones, just under 90% of them appearing once. CDR1 SGDLS and CDR2 YYNGEE come from the germline V gene. This CDR3 has 14 amino acids. The V and J ends lost 3 bases and 0 bases respectively, with 9 bases between them. The chain couples TRBV9 to TRBJ2-5, with a weak D call TRBD2 (5 bases). Material for sequencing was PBMCs or T cells enriched from blood (not recorded which). This clonotype originated in a man aged 30 to 39 who had recovered from COVID-19. The CDR3 sequence: CASSDGLNQETQYF. Written as DNA, the CDR3 is TGTGCCAGCAGCGACGGACTCAACCAAGAGACCCAGTACTTC.